This T cell receptor beta chain was retrieved from a study of blood T cell repertoires in COVID-19. Study context: Samples representing acute and convalescent COVID-19 were sourced from the United States, Italy and Spain. PBMCs, B-cell-depleted T cells, or T cells provided the cDNA or gDNA that made up the material.

The study drew participants aged about 18 to 89 years from 20 to 30 US areas. Symptom resolution, clearance, or two negative PCRs marked donors in Cohort 3 as recovered. Repertoires were generated with immunoSEQ multiplex PCR, while TCRdb's copy carries only in-frame clones and drops some. The sample includes just over 350,000 clones, more than 85% of them seen just once. The length of the CDR3 is 15 residues. The V and J ends lost 4 bases and 2 bases, in that order; junction bases with no gene match: 6. Germline lookup yields CDR1 SGHAT and CDR2 FQNNGV. The V and J genes are TRBV11-2 and TRBJ1-1, with 8 bases matching TRBD1. Specimen: PBMCs or T cells enriched from blood (not recorded which). The TCR sequence derives from a woman in her 30s who had recovered from COVID-19. CDR3 sequence reads: CASSSNRGDNTEAFF. The DNA for the CDR3 is TGTGCCAGCAGCTCCAACAGGGGGGATAACACTGAAGCTTTCTTT.